Shown below are 3 T cell receptor beta chains from a single sample sequenced in a study of blood T cells in healthy people across ages. Through a sample-barcoded 5' primer and a J-beta primer mix, a second PCR was run for roughly 6 to 11 cycles. MiXCR, run by TCRdb on the 5' RACE reads, gives a single entry per CDR3 protein. Found here are about 1.4 million distinct CDR3 sequences, roughly 60% of them singletons; the top ten hold approximately 7%. Sequencing used blood. The receptor set was obtained from a man aged 18 to 30 in good health.

This clonotype was seen more than once but under ten times. The CDR3 DNA reads as TGCAGCGCTACAGGGGCTGAGCAGTTCTTC. Protein: CSATGAEQFF. The chain carries TRBV29-1 and TRBJ2-1; TRBD1 matches 7 bases. Germline trimming cut 7 bases from V and 9 bases from J; bases unmatched to any gene: 3. CDR1 and CDR2 (germline): SQVTM, ANQGSEA. The CDR3 runs 10 residues.

In nucleotides, the CDR3 is TGTGCCTGGAGTGTCGCCCTGGGAATGGGGGGCTACACCTTC. Translating gives CAWSVALGMGGYTF. The chain couples TRBV30 to TRBJ1-2; no firm D call. The CDR3 loop spans 14 amino acids. Germline loops: CDR1 GTSNPN, CDR2 SVGIG (reference sequence). V shed 0 bases and J shed 8 bases, with 16 bases lying between them.

This clonotype was detected a few times. The chain has TRBV7-9 and TRBJ1-4; D ambiguous. CDR1 is SEHNR and CDR2 is FQNEAQ in the germline V gene (reference sequence). V lost 5 bases and J 10 bases, leaving 14 bases between the germline ends. The CDR3 covers 13 residues. The CDR3 nucleotides are TGTGCCAGCAGCACTCGGGCCAGACGAAAACTGTTTTTT. Translating gives CASSTRARRKLFF. Combining the CDR3 with reference TRBV7-9 and TRBJ1-4 gives the whole variable domain DTGVSQNPRHKITKRGQNVTFRCDPISEHNRLYWYRQTLGQGPEFLTYFQNEAQLEKSRLLSDRFSAERPKGSFSTLEIQRTEQGDSAMYLCASSTRARRKLFFGSGTQLSVL.